These 9 T cell receptor beta chains came from one sample sequenced in a study of shared clonotypes between healthy human individuals. The repertoire was sequenced with immunoSEQ multiplex PCR; TCRdb's copy has only in-frame clones and lacks some. The sample has under 2.5 million clones; about 90% are singletons. What was sequenced was naive CD4+ T cells from PBMCs. Subset denoted: CD45RA+ positively selected. Receptors originate from a young man in good health. Some clones in this sample may be carry-over from other donors' samples.

This chain connects TRBV5-1 to TRBJ2-3, with D unresolved. The length of the CDR3 is 12 residues. V lost 4 bases and J lost 4, with 7 bases in between. Germline V lookup: CDR1 SGHRS, CDR2 YFSETQ. CDR3 DNA sequence: TGCGCCAGCAGCAAACCCCCAGATACGCAGTATTTT. Translation: CASSKPPDTQYF.

The rearrangement uses TRBV7-8 and TRBJ2-6; 7 bases are shared with TRBD1. Trimming cost V 1 base and J 4 bases; bases outside gene matches: 4. Germline CDR1 SGHVS, CDR2 FQNEAQ. The CDR3 is 16 residues long. The CDR3 DNA is TGTGCCAGCAGCTTAGAGAGGGGGCGAGGGGCCAACGTCCTGACTTTC. Amino acids: CASSLERGRGANVLTF. The full variable domain, in which reference TRBV7-8 and TRBJ2-6 provide the parts outside the CDR3, is GAGVSQSPRYKVAKRGQDVALRCDPISGHVSLFWYQQALGQGPEFLTYFQNEAQLDKSGLPSDRFFAERPEGSVSTLKIQRTQQEDSAVYLCASSLERGRGANVLTFGAGSRLTVL.

This chain joins TRBV28 and TRBJ2-4, with D unresolved. The V end was cut by 10 bases, the J end by 2 bases, with 18 bases between. This CDR3 is 15 amino acids long. The V gene's germline CDR1 is MDHEN and CDR2 SYDVKM. The CDR3, as DNA: TGTGCCACCGACCGATCCCGGGCCTCCAAAAACATTCAGTACTTC. It encodes CATDRSRASKNIQYF.

Concerning this clone itself: Distinct nucleotide sequences in the sample also encode this CDR3. The V gene is TRBV5-1, the J gene TRBJ2-3; 11 bases match TRBD2. CDR1 is SGHRS, CDR2 YFSETQ, per germline. The CDR3 sequence is 16 residues long. Unmatched junction bases numbered 6, after V lost 4 bases and J lost 2 bases. This CDR3 reads CASSPGTSGHTDTQYF. CDR3 DNA sequence: TGCGCCAGCAGCCCTGGGACTAGCGGACACACAGATACGCAGTATTTT.

This clone was counted a few times. The chain is built from TRBV5-1 and TRBJ1-1; 11 nucleotides line up with TRBD1. Germline V CDR1 and CDR2: SGHRS, YFSETQ. The trim removed 3 bases at V and 3 bases at J, leaving 1 base unmatched. The CDR3 totals 14 residues. CDR3 amino acids: CASSWGQGDTEAFF. In DNA, the CDR3 is TGCGCCAGCAGCTGGGGACAGGGGGACACTGAAGCTTTCTTT.

The rearrangement links TRBV27 to TRBJ2-5, with 13 nucleotides matching TRBD2. Trimming removed 5 bases from V and 1 base from J; junction bases left unmatched: 4. This CDR3 is 16 amino acids long. CDR1 is MNHEY and CDR2 is SMNVEV in the germline V gene (reference sequence). The CDR3 sequence: CASSPRLAGGQETQYF. The CDR3 DNA is TGTGCCAGCAGTCCACGACTAGCGGGAGGCCAAGAGACCCAGTACTTC.

This clone has a single count. This chain connects TRBV5-1 to TRBJ2-7; 9 bases match TRBD2. CDR3 length: 15 residues. CDR1 is SGHRS and CDR2 is YFSETQ in the germline V gene. The J segment lost 7 bases and the V segment lost 0 bases, leaving 8 bases of the junction unmatched. The CDR3 spells CASSLVPSGMREQYF. The CDR3 DNA follows: TGCGCCAGCAGCTTGGTACCTAGCGGGATGAGGGAGCAGTACTTC.

The genes are TRBV6-1 and TRBJ2-7; tentatively, D is TRBD1 (5 bases). Trimming shortened V by 2 bases and J by 7 bases, and 15 bases separated the two germline ends. This CDR3 is 14 amino acids long. The V gene's germline CDR1 is MNHNS and CDR2 SASEGT. The CDR3 DNA follows: TGTGCCAGCAGTGAACAGGGTACGGTCGGGGAGCAGTACTTC. Encoded protein: CASSEQGTVGEQYF.

The rearrangement links TRBV19 to TRBJ2-3; D gene uncertain. Germline CDR1 and CDR2: LNHDA and SQIVND (reference sequence). V was shortened by 7 bases and J by 2 bases, with 4 bases between the two germline ends. The CDR3 length is 11 residues. The CDR3 DNA follows: TGTGCCAGTAAAGACACAGATACGCAGTATTTT. Amino acids: CASKDTDTQYF.